This record looks at one TCR beta chain sequence and its context. This clonotype showed up just once. It lacks a known antigen. No much larger clone is present one base from it, and per-base qualities are unavailable. On its own, one read is weak support. The data were taken from a study of T cell repertoires in cytomegalovirus infection (dated by TCRdb to between 2018 and 2021). Describing the broader study: Donor HLA type was relevant to the analysis, because carriage of CMV infection together with the matching HLA type was indicated by public TCR beta signatures.

The CDR3, cysteine through phenylalanine, is 16 amino acids long. Left in the record is the CDR3 DNA by itself, 48 bases read in frame from the first base. V lost 3 bases and J lost 5 bases; the stretch between them is 19 bases long. TCRdb names Illumina HiSeq 1500 as the instrument used. TCRdb redid the processing of the public reads, applying fastp at Q25 and MiXCR, and retained in-frame beta chains. Records with the same CDR3 protein are collapsed into one entry carrying the most frequent genes and DNA. The sample yields 100,000 to 150,000 distinct CDR3 sequences; 20% to 30% were counted once. The ten largest make up 34% of the sample. General findings and caveats noted by the study authors: In both this cohort and an independent 352-donor cohort, the cumulative frequency of public TCR beta family members distinguished carriers of CMV infection plus the relevant HLA type. The ex vivo response was dominated by HLA-C-restricted CMV-specific TCR beta clonotypes, and the single most frequent clonotype in two of eight donors was supplied by these HLA-C-restricted clonotypes.

Sequenced sample: PBMCs, sequenced either directly or after in vitro stimulation (not recorded which). Here the chain combines TRBV12-3 or TRBV12-4 and TRBJ2-5, and perhaps TRBD2 as D gene, on 6 matching bases. This TCR was sampled from a human donor in good health (CMV status not recorded). Some clones in this sample may be carry-over from other donors' samples. The CDR3 here reads CASSFSSAGRRETQYF. DNA sequence: TGTGCCAGCAGTTTTTCCAGCGCAGGGAGGAGGGAGACCCAGTACTTC.